This is a list of T cell receptor beta chains from one sample in a study of T cell responses to AZD1222 COVID-19 vaccine. Sequenced by immunoSEQ multiplex PCR; TCRdb stores in-frame clones only, minus some. The table has 77,000 or so clones, around 88% seen once. The sample consisted of peripheral blood, taken on day 0 of AZD1222 vaccination. The receptor source for this set is an adult in good health. Each CDR3 is given with its conserved first and last residue. The order of the fields is clone size, V gene, D gene, J gene, CDR3 protein, CDR3 DNA. A D gene is named only where the DNA matches it firmly. Size values are once, few and many counts, or a class for expanded clones, and some rows have none.

NA,TRBV24-1,NA,TRBJ1-5,CATSDPTSNQPQHF,TGTGCCACCAGTGACCCTACTAGCAATCAGCCCCAGCATTTT
NA,TRBV28,NA,TRBJ2-7,CASSFRLEARDEQYF,TGTGCCAGCAGTTTCAGATTGGAGGCCCGAGACGAGCAGTACTTC
NA,TRBV27,NA,TRBJ2-7,CASSPPRPNEQYF,TGTGCCAGCAGTCCACCCCGACCTAACGAGCAGTACTTC
NA,TRBV19,TRBD2,TRBJ2-1,CASSIAGLGDNEQFF,TGTGCCAGTAGTATCGCGGGACTAGGGGACAATGAGCAGTTCTTC
few,TRBV4-1,TRBD1,TRBJ1-5,CASSQDPSQGARGQPQHF,TGCGCCAGCAGCCAAGATCCCTCTCAGGGGGCGCGGGGACAGCCCCAGCATTTT
NA,TRBV10-3,NA,TRBJ2-5,CAISDGRGETQYF,TGTGCCATCAGTGACGGACGAGGAGAGACCCAGTACTTC
NA,TRBV19,NA,TRBJ1-6,CASSMVGAWAPVGHSPLHF,TGTGCCAGTAGTATGGTCGGGGCTTGGGCACCGGTCGGGCATTCACCCCTCCACTTT
NA,TRBV28,TRBD1,TRBJ2-5,CASSLTGDETQYF,TGTGCCAGCAGTCTGACAGGGGATGAGACCCAGTACTTC
NA,TRBV5-1,NA,TRBJ2-1,CASSFSGDFYNEQFF,TGCGCCAGCAGCTTCTCAGGGGACTTCTACAATGAGCAGTTCTTC
NA,TRBV7-9,NA,TRBJ1-2,CASSSQGYGYGYTF,TGTGCCAGCAGCTCCCAGGGCTACGGCTATGGCTACACCTTC
NA,TRBV5-1,NA,TRBJ2-2,CASSLDPNTGELFF,TGCGCCAGCAGCTTGGATCCGAACACCGGGGAGCTGTTTTTT
NA,TRBV19,NA,TRBJ1-5,CASSIDRAFNQPQHF,TGTGCCAGTAGTATAGACAGGGCTTTCAATCAGCCCCAGCATTTT
NA,TRBV3-1/TRBV3-2,NA,TRBJ2-3,CASSQDTDTQYF,TGTGCCAGCAGCCAAGACACAGATACGCAGTATTTT
NA,TRBV7-2,NA,TRBJ1-4,CASSLGAATNEKLFF,TGTGCCAGCAGCTTAGGCGCAGCAACTAATGAAAAACTGTTTTTT
few,TRBV4-2,NA,TRBJ2-7,CASSQGDFREQYF,TGTGCCAGCAGCCAAGGTGACTTCAGGGAGCAGTACTTC
NA,TRBV24-1,NA,TRBJ2-4,CATSARYADIQYF,TGTGCCACCAGTGCCCGGTACGCGGACATTCAGTACTTC
NA,TRBV4-1,NA,TRBJ1-1,CASSQGASEAFF,TGCGCCAGCAGCCAGGGGGCCTCTGAAGCTTTCTTT
NA,TRBV27,NA,TRBJ1-2,CASSLKGGASNYGYTF,TGTGCCAGCAGTTTAAAAGGGGGGGCCTCTAACTATGGCTACACCTTC
few,TRBV4-1,TRBD2,TRBJ2-7,CASNLLAGDSYEQYF,TGCGCCAGCAACCTTCTAGCGGGGGACTCCTACGAGCAGTACTTC
once,TRBV5-1,NA,TRBJ1-6,CASRLRSSYNSPLHF,TGCGCCAGCAGGCTCAGAAGCTCCTATAATTCACCCCTCCACTTT
NA,TRBV7-8,TRBD2,TRBJ2-7,CASSLVGLAAYEQYF,TGTGCCAGCAGCTTAGTGGGACTAGCGGCCTACGAGCAGTACTTC
NA,TRBV5-1,TRBD2,TRBJ2-1,CASSLEGGGPYNEQFF,TGCGCCAGCAGCTTGGAAGGCGGGGGGCCGTACAATGAGCAGTTCTTC
NA,TRBV5-1,TRBD2,TRBJ2-1,CASSSDFGGRSGNEQFF,TGCGCCAGCAGCTCGGATTTTGGCGGGAGGAGTGGGAATGAGCAGTTCTTC
NA,TRBV6-5,TRBD1,TRBJ2-7,CASSPQGTAPYEQYF,TGTGCCAGCAGTCCCCAAGGGACAGCTCCCTACGAGCAGTACTTC
NA,TRBV27,NA,TRBJ2-7,CASSLSSGHNPYEQYF,TGTGCCAGCAGTTTATCATCCGGACACAACCCCTACGAGCAGTACTTC
NA,TRBV7-2,NA,TRBJ1-6,CASSLGGGSSYNSPLHF,TGTGCCAGCAGCTTAGGAGGCGGTAGCTCCTATAATTCACCCCTCCACTTT
once,TRBV28,TRBD2,TRBJ2-5,CASSQNLRLAGEEQETQYF,TGTGCCAGCAGCCAAAACCTAAGACTAGCGGGGGAGGAACAAGAGACCCAGTACTTC
NA,TRBV14,TRBD2,TRBJ2-5,CASSQELAGGQETQYF,TGTGCCAGCAGCCAAGAACTAGCGGGAGGTCAAGAGACCCAGTACTTC
NA,TRBV12-2,NA,TRBJ2-5,CASRSTGQPEGETQYF,TGTGCAAGTCGTTCGACGGGACAGCCCGAGGGAGAGACCCAGTACTTC
NA,TRBV9,TRBD1,TRBJ2-3,CASSFPGQGGTDTQYF,TGTGCCAGCAGCTTCCCGGGACAGGGTGGCACAGATACGCAGTATTTT
once,TRBV27,TRBD1,TRBJ1-4,CASRIQGADEKLFF,TGTGCCAGCAGGATACAGGGGGCTGATGAAAAACTGTTTTTT
NA,TRBV6-1,NA,TRBJ1-5,CASSEQDTNQPQHF,TGTGCCAGCAGTGAACAAGACACAAATCAGCCCCAGCATTTT
NA,TRBV24-1,NA,TRBJ2-3,CATSEARGPDTQYF,TGTGCCACCAGTGAAGCCAGGGGCCCCGATACGCAGTATTTT
NA,TRBV5-4,TRBD2,TRBJ2-5,CASSFLAGETQYF,TGTGCCAGCAGCTTTCTAGCGGGGGAGACCCAGTACTTC
few,TRBV27,NA,TRBJ2-5,CASSLLSYRAQETQYF,TGTGCCAGCAGTTTATTAAGTTACAGGGCGCAAGAGACCCAGTACTTC
NA,TRBV27,TRBD1,TRBJ1-2,CASATGALYGYTF,TGTGCCAGCGCGACAGGGGCCCTCTATGGCTACACCTTC
once,TRBV24-1,TRBD1,TRBJ2-2,CATSDSSLDRAGELFF,TGTGCCACCAGTGATTCCTCCTTGGACAGGGCTGGGGAGCTGTTTTTT
once,TRBV6-5,NA,TRBJ2-7,CASSLGPSYEQYF,TGTGCCAGCAGTTTGGGGCCCTCCTACGAGCAGTACTTC
NA,TRBV4-1,TRBD1,TRBJ2-5,CASSQVRTGETQYF,TGCGCCAGCAGCCAAGTTCGGACAGGGGAGACCCAGTACTTC
NA,TRBV4-3,TRBD2,TRBJ2-7,CASSQDLAGGSRGQYF,TGCGCCAGCAGCCAAGATCTAGCGGGGGGATCCCGGGGGCAGTACTTC
NA,TRBV28,TRBD1,TRBJ1-2,CASSLWTGSGGYTF,TGTGCCAGCAGTTTATGGACAGGGAGTGGTGGCTACACCTTC
once,TRBV27,NA,TRBJ1-2,CASSLSIWSGYTF,TGTGCCAGCAGTTTATCGATTTGGTCCGGCTACACCTTC